Here is one TCR beta chain with its context. This specimen comes from a study of tumor-infiltrating lymphocytes in oesophageal squamous cell carcinoma. This CDR3 is built from 15 residues. Germline lookup yields CDR1 SGHAT and CDR2 FQNNGV. A single record per CDR3 protein comes from TCRdb applying MiXCR to the PCR reads. This table has roughly 11,000 distinct CDR3 sequences, around half appearing once. This receptor was taken from a male donor with esophageal squamous cell carcinoma. Material: esophageal tumor tissue. The chain joins TRBV11-2 to TRBJ2-4; tentative D call: TRBD2 (6 bases). The end of the DNA aligns better with TRBJ2-1, so the J call may be wrong. The CDR3 sequence: CASSLGFGRRETQFF. The CDR3 nucleotides are TGTGCCAGCAGCTTAGGGTTCGGGCGCCGGGAGACTCAGTTCTTC.